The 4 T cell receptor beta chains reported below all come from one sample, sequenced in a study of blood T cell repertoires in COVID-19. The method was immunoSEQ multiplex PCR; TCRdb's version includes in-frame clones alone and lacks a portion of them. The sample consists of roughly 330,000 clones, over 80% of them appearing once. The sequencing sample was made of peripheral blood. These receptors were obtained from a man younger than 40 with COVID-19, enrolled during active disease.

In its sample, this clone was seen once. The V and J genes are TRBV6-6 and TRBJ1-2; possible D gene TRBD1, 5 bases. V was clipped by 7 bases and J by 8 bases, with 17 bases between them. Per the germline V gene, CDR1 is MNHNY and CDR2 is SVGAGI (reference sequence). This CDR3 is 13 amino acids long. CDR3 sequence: CASTLPQENGYTF. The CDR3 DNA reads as TGTGCCAGCACCCTGCCACAGGAGAACGGCTACACCTTC.

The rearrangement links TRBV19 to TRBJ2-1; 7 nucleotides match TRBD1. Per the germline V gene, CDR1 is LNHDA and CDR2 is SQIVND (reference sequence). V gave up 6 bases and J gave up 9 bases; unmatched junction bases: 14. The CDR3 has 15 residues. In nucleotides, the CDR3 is TGTGCCAGTAGCAATGGACAGGATACAACTCGTGAGCAGTTCTTC. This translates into CASSNGQDTTREQFF.

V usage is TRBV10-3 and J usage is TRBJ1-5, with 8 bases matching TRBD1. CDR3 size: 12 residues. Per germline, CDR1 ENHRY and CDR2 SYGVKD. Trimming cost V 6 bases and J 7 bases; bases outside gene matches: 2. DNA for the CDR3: TGTGCCATCAGGACAGGGGACCAGCCCCAGCATTTT. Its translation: CAIRTGDQPQHF.

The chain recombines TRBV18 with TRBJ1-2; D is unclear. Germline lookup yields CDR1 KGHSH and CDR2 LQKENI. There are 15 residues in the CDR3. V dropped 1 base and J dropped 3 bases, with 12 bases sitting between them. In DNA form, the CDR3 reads TGTGCCAGCTCACCACAGGTACTACGGGACTATGGCTACACCTTC. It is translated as CASSPQVLRDYGYTF.